This T cell receptor beta chain derives from a study of T cells after yellow fever vaccination (dated by TCRdb to the late 2010s). Regarding the complete study: Memory subsets (EM, EMRA, CM and Tscm) were sorted on a BD FACS Aria III using CD3, CD45RA, CCR7 and CD95 staining. Libraries from fractions with low cell numbers were prepared with the SMART-Seq v4 Ultra Low Input RNA kit. Blood was collected at multiple timepoints before and after primary and secondary immunization, and bulk PBMC replicates and cell subsets were isolated. To follow T-cell clones before and after primary and booster YFV17D yellow fever vaccination, bulk TCR alpha and beta repertoires were sequenced over time. Two healthy male donors, one aged 18 to 29 and one aged 30 to 40 years, were included in the cohort. Memory subsets were sorted on days 0, 15 and 45 and at 18 months following primary vaccination, and on days 0, 15 and 45 following the 30-year booster. Paper-wide results and their limitations: Most clones expanded after primary vaccination (almost 97% of CD4 and approximately 86% of CD8) were re-detected after the booster, suggesting that broad memory maintenance occurred. Only a couple of donors were included in the study, so the extent to which the findings can be generalized is limited. Computational filtering was required because FACS-sorted repertoires could contain abundant contaminating clonotypes from the bulk population. A small share of clonotypes occurred in both CD4 and CD8 compartments, likely arising from convergent recombination. The secondary T-cell response was found to be weaker but faster than the primary response, with a peak reached on day 5 rather than on day 15. In the sorted memory subsets on day 0, nearly all vaccine-responding clonotypes were below the level of detection.

The germline V gene (reference sequence) supplies CDR1 DFQATT and CDR2 SNEGSKA. CDR3 length: 15 amino acids, cysteine to phenylalanine. CDR3 DNA only is kept here, 45 bases in frame from base 1. V is shortened by 4 bases, J by 0 bases, and the region joining them spans 13 bases. This clonotype was observed many times. No clone much larger than this one lies a single base away; base qualities are absent. Taken with the paper, the label for treatment or condition translates to: live attenuated yellow fever vaccine strain. PBMCs were isolated from peripheral blood using a standard Ficoll-Paque protocol. The RNeasy Micro Kit was used to extract RNA from sorted memory subsets. TCR cDNA was made using 5'RACE template switching, a step that added a universal primer site and unique molecular identifiers. Priming of cDNA synthesis was performed from both the TCR alpha and TCR beta constant segments. Two PCR steps were used to amplify libraries, with sample barcodes and sequencing adapters being added in the second step. Sequencing of the libraries was done on either Illumina HiSeq 2500 (2x100 bp) or NovaSeq (2x150 bp). The authors processed their data as follows. Demultiplexing of reads and collapsing into UMI consensus sequences were performed with MIGEC, and V(D)J alignment was carried out with MiXCR. Vaccine-responding clonotypes were identified with edgeR using replicate PBMC samples, with FDR below 0.01 and a log2 fold change above 5 up to day 15 being required. Each bulk clonotype was labeled CD4 or CD8 based on which sequenced repertoire, CD4 or CD8, contained the clonotype at higher abundance. To estimate the distribution of each clone across memory phenotypes, clonotype frequencies in memory subsets were weighted by FACS-sorted cell numbers. The public reads were reprocessed in TCRdb via fastp at Q25 and MiXCR, keeping in-frame beta chains. Merged by CDR3 protein, the rows form single entries marked with the most common genes and DNA. It is TCRdb's table, rather than the study itself, that gives the V and J calls and clone size. This sample has roughly 16,000 distinct CDR3 sequences in its table, and around 4% of those were observed once. Around 0.4% of the sample is taken by the ten largest.

The clonotype originates from a man younger than 45 who received the YFV17D yellow fever vaccine. The V gene is TRBV20-1 and the J gene is TRBJ1-3; the D gene is unclear. Sequenced here: PBMCs, either bulk or a sorted T-cell subset (CD4+, CD8+, memory, or dextramer-sorted; not recorded which), sampled 15 days after the yellow fever booster vaccination. The CDR3 region reads CSATPTPFSGNTIYF. The DNA is as follows: TGCAGTGCTACCCCGACACCGTTCTCTGGAAACACCATATATTTT.